This T cell receptor (beta chain) was sequenced during a study of T cell changes during pregnancy in multiple sclerosis. V lost 8 bases and J lost 2, with 12 bases in between. The germline CDR1 and CDR2 sequences are MNHEY and SVGAGI. The CDR3 has 13 residues. The protocol was immunoSEQ multiplex PCR, while the TCRdb copy is restricted to in-frame clones and leaves out a portion. The sample includes tens of thousands of clones, around 94% seen only once; the top ten take about 0.36%. The V gene is TRBV6-5, the J gene TRBJ1-1; D uncertain. This sequence was found in a female donor with multiple sclerosis, enrolled in a pregnancy study. The specimen was CD4+ T cells from peripheral blood mononuclear cells, collected before pregnancy. For the CDR3, the DNA is TGTGCCAGCTTTAAACAGCTCAACACTGAAGCTTTCTTT. As protein: CASFKQLNTEAFF.